Reported below is one T cell receptor beta chain. What antigen it recognizes has not been identified. Being one base from a much bigger clone, this may be a read error. The CDR3 does not end in the conserved phenylalanine or tryptophan, so this is likely a read error. This sample stems from a study of tumor-infiltrating lymphocytes in primary liver carcinoma (dated 2017 in TCRdb). Turning to the overall study: Between November 2015 and 2016, 4 to 6 patients in China with histopathologically diagnosed primary liver carcinoma had surgical resection. Repertoires from technical replicates were highly reproducible, with mean shared-clone rates around 0.89 and correlation coefficients above 0.95. The five patients, three men and two women aged 30 to 69 years, had hepatocellular carcinoma (four) or combined HCC and intrahepatic cholangiocarcinoma (one). For each liver tumor, the study sampled five regions along with adjacent normal tissue and blood, and applied TCRbeta repertoire sequencing, expression microarrays and whole-exome sequencing. A total of 35 or so specimens from 5 patients underwent TCRbeta repertoire sequencing, comprising 25 tumor regions, 5 adjacent noncancerous liver tissues and 5 peripheral blood samples. Roughly 3.65 to 7.13 million productive TCRbeta reads were obtained per sample, and no significant difference in read depth was found between tissue types. The five patients had tumors of stage T1-T3 N0M0, with maximum diameters ranging from about 4 to 11 cm.

Using a constant-region primer and ProtoScript II reverse transcriptase, TCRbeta-specific cDNA was reverse-transcribed from roughly 500 ng total RNA. The TCRbeta libraries were prepared through three rounds of nested multiplex PCR following a slightly modified ARM-PCR procedure. Each of the first two PCR rounds ran for roughly 11 cycles and used multiplex TRBV1-TRBV30 forward primers together with a Cbeta reverse primer. A final 25-cycle PCR with Deep VentR polymerase added sample barcodes and Illumina adapters. Amplicons of 200-500 bp were gel-purified with a QIAquick gel extraction kit before sequencing. The TCRbeta amplicons were sequenced with 250-bp paired-end reads on an Illumina HiSeq 2500. The paper's processing steps were these. To recover full CDR3 sequences, reads were quality-trimmed using Trimmomatic v0.33 and paired reads were then merged using FLASH v1.2.11. V, D and J germline segments were assigned to the rearranged TCRbeta sequences using MiGEC v1.2.1b. VDJtools v1.0.0 computed clonotype statistics and Shannon-Wiener diversity indices. Except for diversity analysis, only each sample's 250 most abundant clonotypes were used in subsequent analyses to reduce sampling bias. Starting from the raw public reads, TCRdb applied fastp trimming at Q25, assembled clones with MiXCR and retained in-frame beta chains. Rows matching on CDR3 protein sequence are summarized as one entry with the most common DNA and genes. Here the V and J calls rest on TCRdb's processing, not on the authors' analysis. The sample table records hundreds of thousands of distinct CDR3 sequences; around 50% of these occur just once. The ten largest clonotypes hold about a sixth of the sample.

The paper as a whole reports these results and caveats: Bulk unsorted samples precluded comparing CD4+ and CD8+ T cell repertoires. Consistent with antigen-driven expansion, pairs of tumor regions showed higher repertoire overlap (mean about 36%) than either tumor-adjacent pairs (around 17%) or tumor-blood pairs (about 15%). Only five or six patients were included in the study, and the authors note that the findings should be validated in a larger study. A significantly larger repertoire fraction was made up by the top 250 clones in tumors than in blood (p = 0.039). Because only the TCR beta chain was sequenced and unpaired alpha chains were not captured, true repertoire diversity is likely underestimated.

TRIzol reagent was used to extract blood RNA from unsorted whole blood, while the DNeasy Blood & Tissue kit provided the germline DNA. Patients had chronic HBV infection and were treatment-naive at sampling. Before surgery, approximately 4 milliliters of peripheral blood were drawn into K2EDTA tubes. At the junction V is shortened by 4 bases and J by 1 base, with 11 bases in between. The germline V gene sets CDR1 to MNHNS and CDR2 to SASEGT. The CDR3 length is 14 residues, termini included. The DNA shown is the 42-base CDR3, in frame from base 1. The origin of this receptor is a woman aged 30 to 39 with primary liver carcinoma and hepatitis B virus infection. The sequence is built from TRBV6-1 and TRBJ2-7; the best D guess is TRBD2, with 5 bases matching. The sample consisted of peripheral blood. The DNA sequence reads TGTGCCAGCAGTGCTAGAGGGATTTCCTACGAGCAGTACTAC. Protein translation: CASSARGISYEQYY.